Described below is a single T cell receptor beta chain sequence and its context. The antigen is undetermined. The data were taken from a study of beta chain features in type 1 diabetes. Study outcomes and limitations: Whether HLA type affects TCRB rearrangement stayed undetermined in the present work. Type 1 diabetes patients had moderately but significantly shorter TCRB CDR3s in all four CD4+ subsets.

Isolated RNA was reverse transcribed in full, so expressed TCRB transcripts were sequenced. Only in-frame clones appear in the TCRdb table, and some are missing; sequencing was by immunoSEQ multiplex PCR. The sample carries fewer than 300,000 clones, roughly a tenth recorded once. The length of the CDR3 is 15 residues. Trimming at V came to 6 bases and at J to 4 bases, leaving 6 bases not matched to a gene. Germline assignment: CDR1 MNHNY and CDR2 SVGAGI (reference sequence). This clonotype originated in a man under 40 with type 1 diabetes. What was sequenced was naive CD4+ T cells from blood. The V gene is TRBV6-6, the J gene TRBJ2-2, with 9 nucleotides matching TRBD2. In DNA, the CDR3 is TGTGCCAGCAGGGATAGCGGGGGATTCACCGGGGAGCTGTTTTTT. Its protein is CASRDSGGFTGELFF.